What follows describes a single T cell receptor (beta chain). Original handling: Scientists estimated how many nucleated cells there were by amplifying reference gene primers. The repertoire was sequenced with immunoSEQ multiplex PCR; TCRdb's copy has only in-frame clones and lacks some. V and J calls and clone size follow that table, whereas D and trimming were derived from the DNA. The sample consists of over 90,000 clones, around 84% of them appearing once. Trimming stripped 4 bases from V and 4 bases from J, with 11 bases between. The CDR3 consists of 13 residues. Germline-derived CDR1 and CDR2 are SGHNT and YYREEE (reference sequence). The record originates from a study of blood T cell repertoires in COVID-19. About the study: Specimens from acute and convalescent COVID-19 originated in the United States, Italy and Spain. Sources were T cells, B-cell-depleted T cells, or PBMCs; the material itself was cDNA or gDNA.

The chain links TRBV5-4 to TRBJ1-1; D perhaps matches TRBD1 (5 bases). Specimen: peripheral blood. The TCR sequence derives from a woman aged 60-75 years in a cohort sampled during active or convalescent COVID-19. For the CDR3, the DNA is TGTGCCAGCAGCCGACACCAGGGCACTGAAGCTTTCTTT. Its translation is CASSRHQGTEAFF.